This TCR beta chain was identified during a study of T cell repertoires in cytomegalovirus infection. Between the trimmed V and J ends, which lost 3 bases and 7 bases, there was a span of 12 bases. CDR1 SGHVS and CDR2 FNYEAQ come from the germline V gene. The CDR3 spans 13 residues. MiXCR, applied by TCRdb to the reads, yields one record per CDR3 protein. The sample consists of approximately 910,000 distinct CDR3 sequences, roughly 31% of them appearing once. For this clonotype: The target antigen is unknown.

Source: cultured CD8+ T cells from PBMCs, taken from culture after CMV antigen stimulation. This rearrangement joins TRBV7-6 to TRBJ1-2; D is ambiguous. The receptor comes from a human donor in good health (CMV status not recorded). Some clones in this sample may be carry-over from other donors' samples. CDR3 amino acids: CASSFAGDGGYTF. The CDR3 DNA sequence: TGTGCCAGCAGCTTCGCCGGAGACGGTGGCTACACCTTC.